The entry that follows covers one T cell receptor beta chain sequence. The specificity of this receptor is unknown. Base qualities are missing; no much larger clone stands one base away. Clipping removes 5 bases from V and 5 bases from J, with 8 as the unmatched junction base count. CDR1 and CDR2, looked up from the germline V gene, are SGHVS and FNYEAQ. Measured from the cysteine to the phenylalanine, the CDR3 is 16 residues long. Just the 48-base CDR3 DNA is kept, in frame starting at base 1. This sample was taken from a study of Ad26.COV2.S vaccination and SARS-CoV-2 variants (dated by TCRdb to the early 2020s). About the investigation overall: Donors in the vaccine arm were drawn from COV1001, a phase I-IIa trial of Ad26.COV2.S in healthy adults that was multicentre, randomized, double-blind and placebo-controlled. Ad26.COV2.S was given intramuscularly at 5x10^10 or 1x10^11 viral particles, as a single shot or as two shots 56 days apart. The specificity and breadth of SARS-CoV-2-reactive T cell receptors after Ad26.COV2.S vaccination were assessed by TCRbeta repertoire sequencing. The TCR-sequenced set comprised approximately 32 samples: some 20 Ad26.COV2.S vaccine recipients, 5 placebo recipients and 8 SARS-CoV-2 convalescent individuals. Participants in the trial were split at random into five groups of five each, receiving low-dose or high-dose Ad26.COV2.S once or twice, or else placebo on both occasions. Investigators remained blinded to trial group allocation during experiments and outcome assessment.

In the paper's terms, the treatment or condition label means: some 19 received Ad26.COV2.S at low or high dose, single or two shots; about five received placebo; per-sample allocation not given. For vaccine and placebo recipients, repertoires were sequenced using samples collected on day 63 after the first injection. Between 29 July and 7 August 2020, Cohort 1b enrolled around 25 adults aged 18-55 years at one site in Boston, USA. As a vaccine, Ad26.COV2.S was a replication-incompetent adenovirus type 26 vector that expressed a prefusion-stabilized SARS-CoV-2 spike protein derived from the original Wuhan strain. General conclusions and limits of the study: Vaccine and placebo recipients had similar non-spike TCR breadth, a finding consistent with the vaccine containing only spike. Substantial breadth of spike-specific CD8+ and CD4+ T cell responses was reported after vaccination. According to the authors, total T cell responses may have been underestimated by the TCR breadth and depth analyses. The study was not powered to compare responses between vaccine doses or regimens. Compared with placebo recipients, Ad26.COV2.S recipients showed higher spike-specific TCR breadth (P = 0.0014).

The immunoSEQ Assay was used to sequence TCRbeta CDR3 regions. After extraction, genomic DNA underwent amplification by bias-controlled multiplex PCR, followed by high-throughput sequencing. The study's processing was this. Collapsing and filtering of sequences were performed to quantify the absolute abundance of each unique TCRbeta CDR3 region. Usable DNA was measured by amplifying reference genes present in all nucleated cells, and TCRbeta template counts were normalized to that usable DNA to estimate T cell fraction. Repertoire TCRs were annotated as SARS-CoV-2-specific by exact matching of V gene, CDR3 amino acid sequence and J gene to a known reactive TCR set. The reference SARS-CoV-2 TCR set was obtained from MIRA and was filtered for enrichment in COVID-19-positive ImmuneCODE repertoires, whereby public or cross-reactive TCRs were removed. Drawing on the MIRA antigens, annotated TCRs were analysed further at the level of specific ORF or position within ORF. Breadth was defined as annotated unique rearrangements over total unique productive rearrangements; depth was the summed frequency of those rearrangements. TCR breadth was compared between groups using two-sided Wilcoxon rank-sum tests. TCRdb carries this immuneACCESS record with in-frame sequences only. Its versions omit some clonotypes, under half of them owing to an unresolved V gene in the studies checked, with the rest unexplained. The V and J calls and clone size are taken from that table; D and trimming were inferred from the DNA. The sample yields around 450,000 clones; less than 95% were counted once. The biggest ten clones account for roughly 4.3% of the sample.

Sequenced material: peripheral blood, taken in a trial of Ad26.COV2.S vaccine versus placebo. The chain is encoded by TRBV7-6 joined to TRBJ2-2; 10 bases in between match TRBD1. This receptor was taken from a person aged 18-60 years who received the Ad26.COV2.S COVID-19 vaccine or a placebo. The CDR3 here reads CASSKDRGKRTGELFF. The nucleotide sequence reads TGTGCCAGCAGCAAGGACAGGGGGAAAAGGACCGGGGAGCTGTTTTTT.